The source of this T cell receptor beta chain is a study of STAT3 mutations in large granular lymphocyte leukemia. Study results and limitations: Every T-cell large granular lymphocyte leukemia patient had at least one immunodominant TCR beta clonotype.

The germline gives CDR1 SGDLS, CDR2 YYNGEE. The germline V and J ends were trimmed by 3 bases and 0 bases, with 18 bases remaining between them. CDR3 length: 17 residues. Comments on this clone: Its antigen is not known.

The assay was immunoSEQ multiplex PCR, and TCRdb's table has in-frame clones only and misses some. The sample lists 37,000 or so clones, approximately 90% seen once, with around 0.44% in the top ten. The sequence was obtained from a human donor with T large granular lymphocyte leukemia. Some clones in this sample may be carry-over from other donors' samples. The V and J genes are TRBV9 and TRBJ2-5; D remains ambiguous. The source material was PBMCs. CDR3 sequence reads: CASSGQVGFPYQETQYF. For the CDR3, the DNA is TGTGCCAGCAGCGGTCAGGTTGGCTTCCCATACCAAGAGACCCAGTACTTC.